The text below deals with one TCR beta chain. The data were obtained in a study of shared clonotypes between healthy human individuals. Sequencing was performed with immunoSEQ multiplex PCR; in TCRdb, only in-frame clones are kept and a portion is missing. The sample carries under 650,000 clones, 90% to 96% recorded once. What was sequenced was naive CD4+ T cells sorted from blood. Subset indicated: CD45RA+ positively selected. The receptor was isolated from a woman aged 25-40 years in good health.

The CDR3 sequence is CASSLEGISYNEQFF. The CDR3 nucleotides read TGTGCCAGCAGCTTGGAGGGCATTTCCTACAATGAGCAGTTCTTC. The rearrangement uses TRBV5-8 and TRBJ2-1; D call uncertain. The germline V gene encodes CDR1 SGHTS and CDR2 YDEGEE. The V and J ends lost 0 bases and 1 base respectively, with 8 bases between them. The CDR3 covers 15 residues. The whole variable domain, remainder taken from reference TRBV5-8 and TRBJ2-1, is EAGVTQSPTHLIKTRGQQATLRCSPISGHTSVYWYQQALGLGLQFLLWYDEGEERNRGNFPPRFSGRQFPNYSSELNVNALELEDSALYLCASSLEGISYNEQFFGPGTRLTVL.